This T cell receptor beta chain originates from a study of response to subunit inactivated influenza vaccine. Study-wide results and limits: It was suggested by the authors that few new T cells are recruited by each seasonal influenza vaccination.

TCRdb ran MiXCR on the RT-PCR reads and lists one entry per CDR3 protein. The data contain approximately 500,000 distinct CDR3 sequences, 11% to 15% of them singletons. Trimming removed 0 bases from V and 4 bases from J; junction bases left unmatched: 4. The CDR3 covers 14 residues. Germline V gene sequence: CDR1 DFQATT, CDR2 SNEGSKA (reference sequence). This clonotype was seen only a few times. No antigen is known for it. The starting material was PBMCs from blood, obtained roughly 13 days after vaccination. The chain employs TRBV20-1 and TRBJ2-5, with TRBD1 matching over 8 bases. This receptor was identified in a man between 45 and 60 years old who received an inactivated influenza vaccine. The CDR3 sequence: CSAREWDRLETQYF. CDR3 sequence (DNA): TGCAGTGCTAGAGAATGGGACAGGCTAGAGACCCAGTACTTC.